This T cell receptor (beta chain) was documented in a study of T cell repertoires in cytomegalovirus infection. Study in general: Both CMV infection and a matching HLA type were indicated by public TCR beta signatures. Findings of the study overall: The ex vivo response was dominated by HLA-C-restricted CMV-specific TCR beta clonotypes. CMV carriers having the relevant HLA were flagged by cumulative public TCR beta family frequency.

The CDR3 covers 15 residues. Between the trimmed V and J ends, which lost 6 bases and 2 bases, there was a span of 14 bases. Points on this clonotype: What it recognizes is unknown.

TCRdb itself ran the reads through MiXCR, one entry per CDR3 protein. The table includes about 490,000 distinct CDR3 sequences, less than 30% detected once. The chain combines TRBV12-3 or TRBV12-4 with TRBJ1-5; the D is unclear. Sequencing was carried out using PBMCs. The sequence was collected from a human donor in good health (CMV status not recorded). Some clones in this sample may be carry-over from other donors' samples. As DNA, the CDR3 is TGTGCCAGCAGCTCCCGGGAGCACGGCAATCAGCCCCAGCATTTT. This translates into CASSSREHGNQPQHF.